Given below is one T cell receptor (beta chain) in context. Study processing details: How many nucleated cells were present was estimated from reference gene primer amplification. TCRdb keeps only in-frame clones here, not all; method: immunoSEQ multiplex PCR. The DNA gave D and trimming, while V, J and clone size come from that table. Altogether roughly 300,000 clones are present, 85% being singletons, with the ten largest covering roughly 7.8%. Germline trimming cut 3 bases from V and 5 bases from J; bases unmatched to any gene: 1. CDR3 length: 13 residues. Germline CDR1 and CDR2: KGHSH and LQKENI. The data originate from a study of blood T cell repertoires in COVID-19. Looking at the study overall: The United States, Italy and Spain supplied acute and convalescent COVID-19 samples. Sources were T cells, B-cell-depleted T cells, or PBMCs; the material itself was cDNA or gDNA.

Sequencing used peripheral blood. The rearrangement joins TRBV18 to TRBJ2-7; 10 bases fit TRBD1. The TCR comes from a human donor in a cohort sampled during active COVID-19. The CDR3 DNA follows: TGTGCCAGCTCACCGGGGACAGGGGACGAGCAGTACTTC. This gives the protein CASSPGTGDEQYF.